The 22 T cell receptor beta chains below were found in one sample sequenced in a study of blood T cell repertoires in COVID-19. This table comes from immunoSEQ multiplex PCR, and its TCRdb copy is limited to in-frame clones, with some not included. Of a few hundred thousand clones in the sample, about four fifths were seen once. Sequences were obtained from peripheral blood. All receptors come from a woman older than 75 with acute or convalescent COVID-19.

This chain uses TRBV11-2 with TRBJ2-7; 7 bases align to TRBD1. Looked up from germline, CDR1 is SGHAT and CDR2 is FQNNGV. V gave up 5 bases and J gave up 4 bases; unmatched junction bases: 5. The CDR3 totals 13 residues. CDR3 bases: TGTGCCAGCAGCCTGGGGACAGTTTACGAGCAGTACTTC. It specifies CASSLGTVYEQYF.

CDR3 nucleotides: TGTGCCACCGGTCTCCTGCCCTACGAGCAGTACTTC. It encodes CATGLLPYEQYF. The chain carries TRBV28 and TRBJ2-7; D is uncertain. The length of the CDR3 is 12 residues. The V and J ends lost 10 bases and 2 bases respectively, with 12 bases between them. The germline V gene encodes CDR1 MDHEN and CDR2 SYDVKM.

This sequence joins TRBV3-1 (or the pseudogene TRBV3-2) and TRBJ1-2; D unresolved. Trimming cost V 0 bases and J 4 bases, with 9 bases left between them. This CDR3 spans 14 amino acids. From germline, CDR1 is LGHDT and CDR2 YNNKEL (reference sequence). CDR3 coding DNA: TGTGCCAGCAGCCAAGAAACAGCCCTCTATGGCTACACCTTC. Protein sequence: CASSQETALYGYTF.

The rearrangement links TRBV19 to TRBJ2-3, with 13 bases lining up with TRBD2. The CDR3 runs to 15 residues. Unmatched junction bases numbered 2, after V lost 6 bases and J lost 2 bases. Germline V gene lookup returns CDR1 LNHDA and CDR2 SQIVND (reference sequence). The CDR3 DNA reads as TGTGCCAGTAGGGGACTAGCGGGGAACACAGATACGCAGTATTTT. This sequence encodes CASRGLAGNTDTQYF.

This chain joins TRBV6-5 and TRBJ2-5; 7 bases match TRBD2. The germline CDR1 and CDR2 sequences are MNHEY and SVGAGI. The CDR3 spans 14 residues. After removal of 6 bases from V and 1 base from J, the junction contained 5 bases not matched to a gene. In DNA form, the CDR3 reads TGTGCCAGCAGCAGAGGGAGGGCCCAAGAGACCCAGTACTTC. This encodes CASSRGRAQETQYF.

CDR3 DNA sequence: TGCAGCGTTGCTGGGATGTGGGGAGGTGAGCAGTTCTTC. Its protein is CSVAGMWGGEQFF. V is TRBV29-1 and J is TRBJ2-1, with a possible D match to TRBD2 (6 bases). Trimming took 4 bases from V and 9 from J, leaving 16 bases between them. This CDR3 spans 13 amino acids. CDR1 and CDR2 from the germline V gene are SQVTM and ANQGSEA.

The chain is built from TRBV14 and TRBJ1-1; 10 bases are a match to TRBD1. Germline CDR1 is SGHDN and CDR2 is FVKESK. V lost 4 bases, J lost 3 bases, and 8 bases stayed unmatched. The CDR3 is 16 residues long. The CDR3 here is CASSPGQGGWDTEAFF. CDR3 sequence (DNA): TGTGCCAGCAGCCCCGGACAGGGGGGTTGGGACACTGAAGCTTTCTTT. Full variable domain (remainder filled in from reference TRBV14 and TRBJ1-1): EAGVTQFPSHSVIEKGQTVTLRCDPISGHDNLYWYRRVMGKEIKFLLHFVKESKQDESGMPNNRFLAERTGGTYSTLKVQPAELEDSGVYFCASSPGQGGWDTEAFFGQGTRLTVV.

The J gene is TRBJ2-3, the V gene TRBV11-2; D is perhaps TRBD2 (6 bases). In germline, CDR1 is SGHAT, CDR2 FQNNGV. V lost 1 base, J lost 0 bases, and 17 bases lay in between. The CDR3 runs 18 residues. The CDR3 sequence is CASSLGVSGIPSTDTQYF. CDR3 sequence (DNA): TGTGCCAGCAGCTTAGGGGTTAGCGGTATCCCTAGCACAGATACGCAGTATTTT. Complete variable domain (other parts from reference TRBV11-2 and TRBJ2-3): EAGVAQSPRYKIIEKRQSVAFWCNPISGHATLYWYQQILGQGPKLLIQFQNNGVVDDSQLPKDRFSAERLKGVDSTLKIQPAKLEDSAVYLCASSLGVSGIPSTDTQYFGPGTRLTVL.

V is TRBV27 and J is TRBJ2-7; TRBD2 is a possible D gene (5 bases). V dropped 5 bases and J dropped 3 bases, with 11 bases sitting between them. The CDR3 is 13 amino acids. Germline V CDR1 and CDR2: MNHEY, SMNVEV (reference sequence). The CDR3 DNA sequence: TGTGCCAGCAGTCAGGCGAGGGACTACGAGCAGTACTTC. Translation gives CASSQARDYEQYF.

The rearrangement uses TRBV5-4 and TRBJ2-3, with TRBD2 matching over 8 bases. CDR1 SGHNT and CDR2 YYREEE come from the germline V gene (reference sequence). Trimming took 4 bases from V and 1 from J; bases not matched to a gene: 8. The CDR3 runs to 16 residues. The CDR3 DNA is TGTGCCAGCAGCCCGTCGACTAGCGCACGCACAGATACGCAGTATTTT. It is translated as CASSPSTSARTDTQYF.

The gene calls are TRBV19 and TRBJ1-6, with a weak D call TRBD1 (5 bases). This CDR3 contains 14 residues. Germline CDR1 and CDR2: LNHDA and SQIVND (reference sequence). V was cut by 1 base and J by 12 bases, with 13 bases left in between. CDR3 DNA: TGTGCCAGTAGTATAGGAGAGCGGGGGAGACCCCTCCACTTT. This sequence encodes CASSIGERGRPLHF.

The chain uses TRBV18 and TRBJ1-3, with TRBD1 matching over 9 bases. Germline lookup yields CDR1 KGHSH and CDR2 LQKENI. V lost 2 bases, J lost 4 bases, and 6 bases stayed unmatched. There are 16 residues in the CDR3. Here the CDR3 DNA reads TGTGCCAGCTCACCAGATCCGGGACAGGGCGGAAACACCATATATTTT. Amino acid sequence: CASSPDPGQGGNTIYF.

This chain connects TRBV19 to TRBJ1-1; TRBD1 matches at 7 bases. V trimming: 4 bases; J trimming: 0 bases; junction bases outside the gene matches: 2. Germline V gene lookup returns CDR1 LNHDA and CDR2 SQIVND (reference sequence). CDR3 length equals 14 residues. CDR3 residues: CASSTQGMNTEAFF. The CDR3 DNA sequence: TGTGCCAGTAGTACACAGGGGATGAACACTGAAGCTTTCTTT.

The rearrangement links TRBV19 to TRBJ2-7; D is possibly TRBD1 (6 bases). Per germline, CDR1 LNHDA and CDR2 SQIVND (reference sequence). There are 13 residues in the CDR3. V was clipped by 9 bases and J by 3 bases, with 15 bases between them. CDR3 region: CASVKKGVYEQYF. CDR3 nucleotide sequence: TGTGCCAGCGTGAAAAAGGGGGTCTACGAGCAGTACTTC.

This rearrangement joins TRBV5-6 to TRBJ2-1; 11 bases are shared with TRBD2. Germline trimming cut 4 bases from V and 3 bases from J; bases unmatched to any gene: 3. Germline V gene data show CDR1 as SGHDT and CDR2 as YYEEEE. This CDR3 region has 15 residues. CDR3 loop: CASSRSGGGYNEQFF. The CDR3 bases are TGTGCCAGCAGCCGTAGCGGGGGGGGCTACAATGAGCAGTTCTTC.

This chain links TRBV28 with TRBJ2-3, with D perhaps matching TRBD1 (5 bases). The CDR3 runs 13 residues. Germline CDR1 MDHEN, CDR2 SYDVKM. V lost 4 bases and J lost 0, with 5 bases in between. In DNA, the CDR3 is TGTGCCAGCAGTTCAGGGAGCACAGATACGCAGTATTTT. Translating it yields CASSSGSTDTQYF.

For this clone: Other DNA sequences from this sample encode an identical CDR3 as well. The V call is TRBV5-1, the J call TRBJ1-4; D uncertain. Germline V gene data show CDR1 as SGHRS and CDR2 as YFSETQ. This CDR3 has 14 amino acids. Trimming left V 0 bases short and J 1 base short, with 4 bases between. Written as DNA, the CDR3 is TGCGCCAGCAGCTTGGACAGAACTAATGAAAAACTGTTTTTT. Translating it yields CASSLDRTNEKLFF. Full variable domain (outside the CDR3, taken from reference TRBV5-1 and TRBJ1-4): KAGVTQTPRYLIKTRGQQVTLSCSPISGHRSVSWYQQTPGQGLQFLFEYFSETQRNKGNFPGRFSGRQFSNSRSEMNVSTLELGDSALYLCASSLDRTNEKLFFGSGTQLSVL.

J is TRBJ2-1 and V is TRBV3-1 (or the pseudogene TRBV3-2); tentative D call: TRBD2 (6 bases). Per the germline V gene, CDR1 is LGHDT and CDR2 is YNNKEL (reference sequence). The CDR3 has 16 residues. Deletions cut 2 bases from V and 10 bases from J, with 21 bases between. The CDR3 sequence is CASSQPLENRGSEQFF. Written as DNA, the CDR3 is TGTGCCAGCAGCCAACCACTGGAGAACCGGGGGAGCGAGCAGTTCTTC.

This rearrangement joins TRBV6-2 or TRBV6-3 to TRBJ2-7, with 8 bases lining up with TRBD1. In germline, CDR1 is MNHEY, CDR2 SVGEGT. Losses at the gene ends were 4 bases for V and 6 bases for J; bases not matched to a gene: 11. This CDR3 spans 15 amino acids. DNA of the CDR3: TGTGCCAGCAGTTCGGGTGGGACAGGTCGCAGCGAGCAGTACTTC. It yields the protein CASSSGGTGRSEQYF.

CDR3 loop: CASRGQGSSNEQFF. Here the CDR3 DNA reads TGTGCCAGCAGAGGGCAGGGAAGTTCCAATGAGCAGTTCTTC. The rearrangement uses TRBV6-5 and TRBJ2-1; the D gene is possibly TRBD1 (5 bases). CDR1 and CDR2 (germline): MNHEY, SVGAGI. The CDR3 contains 14 residues. V lost 6 bases and J lost 6, with 15 bases in between.

This clone was counted once. The chain employs TRBV28 and TRBJ2-5; 11 bases agree with TRBD2. The CDR3 extends over 15 amino acids. Germline lookup yields CDR1 MDHEN and CDR2 SYDVKM. Trimming took 7 bases from V and 4 from J; bases not matched to a gene: 8. The CDR3 region is CASKLYGLAGETQYF. The CDR3, as DNA: TGTGCCAGCAAACTCTACGGACTAGCGGGAGAGACCCAGTACTTC.

This sequence joins TRBV12-3 or TRBV12-4 and TRBJ2-7; perhaps TRBD2 as D (5 bases). This CDR3 has 13 amino acids. The V end lost 6 bases, the J end lost 2 bases, and 11 bases lay between the germline ends. This chain's CDR3 is CASSAGLAYEQYF. DNA for the CDR3: TGTGCCAGCAGCGCTGGACTGGCCTACGAGCAGTACTTC.